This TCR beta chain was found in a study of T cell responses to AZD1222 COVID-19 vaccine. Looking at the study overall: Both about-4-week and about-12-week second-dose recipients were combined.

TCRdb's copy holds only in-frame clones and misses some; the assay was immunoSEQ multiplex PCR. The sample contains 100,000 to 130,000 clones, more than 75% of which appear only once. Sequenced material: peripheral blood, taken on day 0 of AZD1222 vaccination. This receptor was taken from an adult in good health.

The CDR3 DNA sequence: TGTGCCAGCAGCGCGACAGACCTTGAAGCTTTCTTT. Translating gives CASSATDLEAFF. V and J are TRBV9 and TRBJ1-1; weak D call: TRBD1 (5 bases). V lost 3 bases, J lost 7 bases, and 10 bases lay in between. Looked up from germline, CDR1 is SGDLS and CDR2 is YYNGEE. There are 12 residues in the CDR3.